This entry features one TCR beta chain sequence. To make TCR beta libraries, researchers used iRepertoire HTBI primers and Arm-PCR of CDR3 regions. MiXCR, run by TCRdb on the multiplex PCR reads, gives a single entry per CDR3 protein. Altogether about 220,000 distinct CDR3 sequences are present, roughly 18% being singletons, with the ten largest covering approximately 12%. This sample stems from a study of regulatory T cells in long-lasting Graves disease. Time point here: newly diagnosed GD, antithyroid drugs for less than 3 months. RNA from PBMCs was the source of the TCR library. Deletions cut 2 bases from V and 12 bases from J, with 13 bases between. CDR1 and CDR2 from the germline V gene are MNHEY and SVGEGT. The CDR3 is made up of 13 amino acids. These data were also filed under a second study, of T cells in Graves' hyperthyroidism and ophthalmopathy. That paper states: Patients having uncontrolled infection, another autoimmune disease, pregnancy or lactation were not included.

The chain links TRBV6-2 or TRBV6-3 to TRBJ1-4; possible D gene TRBD1, 5 bases. The TCR originated in a woman younger than 45 with Graves disease. The input for sequencing was peripheral blood mononuclear cells (PBMCs), taken at new diagnosis, from a patient treated with antithyroid drugs. This CDR3 reads CASSYIWGRELFF. Written as DNA, the CDR3 is TGTGCCAGCAGTTACATTTGGGGGAGGGAACTGTTTTTT.